A single sample gave rise to the 24 T cell receptor beta chains below, sequenced in a study of CD8 T cells in Susac syndrome. Random hexamers primed reverse transcription of about 0.45 to 1 ug RNA. MiXCR, applied by TCRdb to the immunoSEQ multiplex PCR reads, yields one record per CDR3 protein. This sample has 150,000 to 200,000 distinct CDR3 sequences, with roughly 95% found just once. Material for sequencing was CD8+ T cells from PBMCs. These receptors originate from a human donor with multiple sclerosis.

The chain combines TRBV27 with TRBJ2-2; TRBD2 matches at 7 bases. This CDR3 is 14 amino acids long. V lost 6 bases to trimming and J lost 4 bases; unmatched junction nucleotides: 5. From germline, CDR1 is MNHEY and CDR2 SMNVEV (reference sequence). In DNA, the CDR3 is TGTGCCAGCAGATCAGCGGGAAGCACCGGGGAGCTGTTTTTT. Encoded protein: CASRSAGSTGELFF.

This clonotype was recorded only once. V usage is TRBV6-6 and J usage is TRBJ2-1, with TRBD1 identical over 9 bases. Germline lookup yields CDR1 MNHNY and CDR2 SVGAGI (reference sequence). The CDR3 runs 14 residues. V was clipped by 2 bases and J by 8 bases; unmatched bases: 4. The CDR3 region has the DNA TGTGCCAGCAGTTACACAGGGGGCTGGGATGAGCAGTTCTTC. Residues: CASSYTGGWDEQFF.

V gene TRBV12-3 or TRBV12-4 combines with J gene TRBJ1-1; D perhaps matches TRBD1 (5 bases). There are 15 residues in the CDR3. Between the trimmed V and J ends, which lost 5 bases and 0 bases, there was a span of 13 bases. CDR3 sequence (DNA): TGTGCCAGCAGTCCATCGGGGGGAATGAACACTGAAGCTTTCTTT. It codes for CASSPSGGMNTEAFF.

The V gene is TRBV24-1, the J gene TRBJ2-5, with D perhaps TRBD1 (6 bases). V was pared by 0 bases and J by 4 bases, with 20 bases between. CDR3 length: 18 amino acids. Per germline, CDR1 KGHDR and CDR2 SFDVKD. The CDR3 DNA sequence: TGTGCCACCAGTGATTTGGACCGGGACACCATACTTCGAGAGACCCAGTACTTC. Encoded protein: CATSDLDRDTILRETQYF.

The chain combines TRBV27 with TRBJ1-1; D is perhaps TRBD1 (5 bases). V lost 6 bases and J 10 bases, leaving 21 bases between the germline ends. The CDR3 covers 14 residues. CDR1 is MNHEY, CDR2 SMNVEV, per germline (reference sequence). The CDR3 DNA sequence: TGTGCCAGCAGCTGGGTAGCGGGGGTCTCTCGAGCTTTCTTT. Encoded protein: CASSWVAGVSRAFF.

V and J are TRBV27 and TRBJ1-1, with D perhaps matching TRBD1 (5 bases). CDR1 is MNHEY, CDR2 SMNVEV, per germline (reference sequence). The ends were cut back, 5 bases at V and 1 base at J, with 14 bases in the middle. The CDR3 extends over 15 amino acids. The CDR3: CASSVDSPWNTEAFF. DNA for the CDR3: TGTGCCAGCAGTGTAGACAGCCCTTGGAACACTGAAGCTTTCTTT.

The chain joins TRBV29-1 to TRBJ2-3, with TRBD2 matching over 9 bases. With V trimmed by 3 bases and J by 0 bases, 7 bases remained unmatched. CDR1 is SQVTM and CDR2 is ANQGSEA in the germline V gene. This CDR3 is built from 16 residues. CDR3 region: CSVEGDLAGSTDTQYF. CDR3 nucleotide sequence: TGCAGCGTTGAGGGGGATCTAGCGGGAAGCACAGATACGCAGTATTTT.

The genes are TRBV5-1 and TRBJ1-1; D gene uncertain. The V end lost 4 bases, the J end lost 4 bases, and 8 bases lay between the germline ends. The germline V gene encodes CDR1 SGHRS and CDR2 YFSETQ. The length of the CDR3 is 12 residues. CDR3 sequence reads: CASSTTGTEAFF. DNA for the CDR3: TGCGCCAGCAGCACAACGGGCACTGAAGCTTTCTTT.

The V gene is TRBV9, the J gene TRBJ2-1, with 7 bases aligning to TRBD2. Germline CDR1 SGDLS, CDR2 YYNGEE. V lost 4 bases, J lost 8 bases, and 9 bases stayed unmatched. CDR3 length: 14 amino acids. CDR3 protein: CASSSLASLDEQFF. CDR3 DNA: TGTGCCAGCAGCTCACTAGCGAGTCTGGATGAGCAGTTCTTC.

The rearrangement joins TRBV16 to TRBJ2-7; D not certain. The CDR3 loop spans 14 amino acids. Germline V gene data show CDR1 as KGHSY and CDR2 as FQNENV. Trimming took off 2 bases at V and 3 bases at J, with 11 bases between the two ends. For the CDR3, the DNA is TGTGCCAGCAGCCAACAGCTACCGGTCTACGAGCAGTACTTC. This gives the protein CASSQQLPVYEQYF.

J is TRBJ2-7 and V is TRBV11-2, with TRBD1 as a possible D gene (5 bases). The CDR3 totals 13 residues. Trimming left V 5 bases short and J 3 bases short, with 11 bases between. Germline lookup yields CDR1 SGHAT and CDR2 FQNNGV. Written as DNA, the CDR3 is TGTGCCAGCAGCCAAGGACATCTCTACGAGCAGTACTTC. It is translated as CASSQGHLYEQYF.

The J gene is TRBJ2-7, the V gene TRBV20-1; 8 bases fit TRBD1. Germline V CDR1 and CDR2: DFQATT, SNEGSKA (reference sequence). There are 15 residues in the CDR3. Trimming took 1 base from V and 0 from J; bases not matched to a gene: 5. CDR3 sequence reads: CSARGTGNTSYEQYF. The CDR3, as DNA: TGCAGTGCTAGAGGGACAGGGAATACCTCCTACGAGCAGTACTTC.

V usage is TRBV4-1 and J usage is TRBJ2-1; 7 bases line up with TRBD2. V was pared by 0 bases and J by 6 bases, with 8 bases of the junction left unmatched. The CDR3 has 16 amino acids. The germline V gene has CDR1 MGHRA and CDR2 YSYEKL. The CDR3 sequence is CASSQDRTSLGNEQFF. The DNA of the CDR3 is TGCGCCAGCAGCCAAGATCGGACTAGTCTGGGCAATGAGCAGTTCTTC.

The chain links TRBV2 to TRBJ2-7; D ambiguous. Trimming shortened V by 4 bases and J by 0 bases, and 7 bases separated the two germline ends. Germline CDR1 is SNHLY and CDR2 is FYNNEI. This CDR3 region has 13 residues. The CDR3 sequence is CASSGILSYEQYF. The CDR3 coding sequence is TGTGCCAGCAGTGGGATACTCTCCTACGAGCAGTACTTC.

J is TRBJ2-3 and V is TRBV7-8, with 8 positions matching TRBD2. Germline V gives CDR1 SGHVS, CDR2 FQNEAQ. The J segment lost 3 bases and the V segment lost 1 base, leaving 9 bases of the junction unmatched. The CDR3 runs 17 residues. CDR3 DNA sequence: TGTGCCAGCAGCTTAGACCCGCTCCCGGGGGGGACAGATACGCAGTATTTT. Its translation is CASSLDPLPGGTDTQYF.

The rearrangement joins TRBV7-6 to TRBJ2-5, with D possibly being TRBD1 (6 bases). The germline V gene has CDR1 SGHVS and CDR2 FNYEAQ. The V and J ends lost 7 bases and 5 bases respectively, with 17 bases between them. This CDR3 is 14 amino acids long. CDR3 nucleotide sequence: TGTGCCAGCACCCGCCGGGCAGGGGAGGAGACCCAGTACTTC. Its translation: CASTRRAGEETQYF.

The chain uses TRBV20-1 and TRBJ2-1, with 14 bases identical to TRBD2. The CDR3 is 18 amino acids. Germline CDR1 reads DFQATT; CDR2 reads SNEGSKA (reference sequence). V shed 6 bases, J shed 1 base, and the junction held 11 bases outside the gene matches. The CDR3 loop is CSARSGLAGEGSYNEQFF. The CDR3, as DNA: TGCAGTGCCAGATCGGGACTAGCGGGAGAGGGTTCCTACAATGAGCAGTTCTTC.

The chain couples TRBV5-1 to TRBJ1-2; maybe TRBD1 (5 bases). This CDR3 is built from 16 residues. V dropped 2 bases and J dropped 0 bases, with 14 bases sitting between them. Germline CDR1 and CDR2: SGHRS and YFSETQ. The CDR3 sequence is CASSLLGVTPNYGYTF. The CDR3, as DNA: TGCGCCAGCAGCTTATTGGGGGTCACCCCTAACTATGGCTACACCTTC.

The chain joins TRBV19 to TRBJ2-3; D possibly corresponds to TRBD1 (6 bases). The CDR3 extends over 15 amino acids. V was shortened by 9 bases and J by 2 bases, with 18 bases between the two germline ends. The germline V gene has CDR1 LNHDA and CDR2 SQIVND (reference sequence). This chain's CDR3 is CASREGTRHTDTQYF. The CDR3 coding sequence is TGTGCCAGCCGGGAAGGGACACGGCACACAGATACGCAGTATTTT. The variable domain in full, completed from reference TRBV19 and TRBJ2-3, reads DGGITQSPKYLFRKEGQNVTLSCEQNLNHDAMYWYRQDPGQGLRLIYYSQIVNDFQKGDIAEGYSVSREKKESFPLTVTSAQKNPTAFYLCASREGTRHTDTQYFGPGTRLTVL.

The CDR3 DNA is TGTGCCAGCAGCTCACCCTGGGGGGCCTGGGATGAGCAGTTCTTC. Its protein is CASSSPWGAWDEQFF. This rearrangement joins TRBV9 to TRBJ2-1; perhaps D is TRBD1 or TRBD2 (6 bases each). The ends were cut back, 4 bases at V and 8 bases at J, with 19 bases in the middle. CDR1 and CDR2 (germline): SGDLS, YYNGEE. CDR3 length: 15 residues.

V is TRBV3-1 and J is TRBJ2-5, with TRBD1 matching over 9 bases. The CDR3 contains 17 residues. Germline V gene sequence: CDR1 LGHDT, CDR2 YNNKEL (reference sequence). The junction had 10 bases not matched to a gene; V was cut back by 5 bases and J by 0 bases. CDR3 nucleotides: TGTGCCAGCAGCTCGGGACAGGGCACCTGGTACCAAGAGACCCAGTACTTC. Its translation is CASSSGQGTWYQETQYF.

V and J are TRBV18 and TRBJ1-1, with D uncertain. The CDR3 consists of 12 residues. Germline-derived CDR1 and CDR2 are KGHSH and LQKENI. V dropped 2 bases and J dropped 8 bases, with 9 bases sitting between them. CDR3 region: CASSPGVLEAFF. The CDR3 nucleotides are TGTGCCAGCTCACCAGGCGTCCTGGAAGCTTTCTTT.

This rearrangement joins TRBV4-2 to TRBJ2-6; D remains unclear. Trimming shortened V by 0 bases and J by 0 bases, and 6 bases separated the two germline ends. The CDR3 totals 16 residues. CDR1 is LGHNA and CDR2 is YNFKEQ in the germline V gene. CDR3 DNA sequence: TGTGCCAGCAGCCAAGATCGAAACTCTGGGGCCAACGTCCTGACTTTC. Its protein product is CASSQDRNSGANVLTF.

The chain has TRBV27 and TRBJ2-5; D is ambiguous. Germline assignment: CDR1 MNHEY and CDR2 SMNVEV (reference sequence). The CDR3 totals 13 residues. V shed 3 bases and J shed 6 bases, with 11 bases lying between them. The CDR3 region has the DNA TGTGCCAGCAGTTTGTATAGCACGAAGACCCAGTACTTC. Residues: CASSLYSTKTQYF.